This is a list of T cell receptor beta chains from one sample in a study of blood T cell repertoires in COVID-19. Using immunoSEQ multiplex PCR, the repertoire was profiled, and TCRdb retains in-frame clones only, with some absent. The sample consists of 45,000 to 60,000 clones, about 89% of them appearing once. Sequenced: peripheral blood. The receptors here all came from a human donor in a cohort sampled during active COVID-19. Each CDR3 is given with its conserved first and last residue. A D gene is named only where the DNA matches it firmly. Clone size is given for some rows only: seen once, a few or many times, or a class if the clone is expanded.

d_call j_call clone_size v_call cdr3_nt cdr3_aa
TRBD2 TRBJ2-1 - TRBV6-5 TGTGCCAGCAACGGGGGACTAGCGGGAGTAGCTGAGCAGTTCTTC CASNGGLAGVAEQFF
TRBD1 TRBJ2-3 - TRBV5-6 TGTGCCAGCAGCTTGGCAGGGGGCGCGGTAGATACGCAGTATTTT CASSLAGGAVDTQYF
TRBD1 TRBJ2-5 once TRBV5-1 TGCGCCAGCAGCTTTTTGTTCCAGGGGGCTGCGGAAGAGACCCAGTACTTC CASSFLFQGAAEETQYF
TRBD1 TRBJ1-2 - TRBV5-6 TGTGCCAGCAGCTTGCTTAAGACAGGGGCTAACTATGGCTACACCTTC CASSLLKTGANYGYTF
- TRBJ2-5 - TRBV5-1 TGCGCCAGCAGCTTTACCAGCGGAGTCCAAGAGACCCAGTACTTC CASSFTSGVQETQYF
- TRBJ2-7 - TRBV5-5 TGTGCCAGCAGCTTGGGCCGGGACAGCGGGGGCTACGAGCAGTACTTC CASSLGRDSGGYEQYF
- TRBJ1-2 - TRBV5-1 TGCGCCAGCAGCTTGGGATCGGTAAAAAACTATGGCTACACCTTC CASSLGSVKNYGYTF
- TRBJ1-4 - TRBV6-6 TGTGCCAGCAGTTACGCAGGGGCGAGTGAAAAACTGTTTTTT CASSYAGASEKLFF
TRBD2 TRBJ2-7 - TRBV5-4 TGTGCCAGCAGCCCGAGCGGGGGGCAGAACTCCTACGAGCAGTACTTC CASSPSGGQNSYEQYF
TRBD1 TRBJ2-3 - TRBV5-8 TGTGCCAGCAGCTTGGCCGGGACAGGGATTGGGGATACGCAGTATTTT CASSLAGTGIGDTQYF
TRBD1 TRBJ2-1 - TRBV6-4 TGTGCCAGCACTCGACAGGGGGGGACCAGCTCCTACAATGAGCAGTTCTTC CASTRQGGTSSYNEQFF
TRBD2 TRBJ2-7 - TRBV10-2 TGCGCCAGCAGTGGAAGCGGGAGGGTGTACGAGCAGTACTTC CASSGSGRVYEQYF
TRBD2 TRBJ2-2 - TRBV7-9 TGTGCCAGCAGCACCCGCACGACTAGCGGGGGGGAAACGAACACCGGGGAGCTGTTTTTT CASSTRTTSGGETNTGELFF
TRBD2 TRBJ2-3 - TRBV11-2 TGTGCCAGCAGCTTAGCGGGGTCGGGGGGGGCCGTCGATACGCAGTATTTT CASSLAGSGGAVDTQYF
TRBD2 TRBJ2-2 - TRBV7-2 TGTGCCAGCAGCTTCGGAAACCTAGCGGGAAACACCGGGGAGCTGTTTTTT CASSFGNLAGNTGELFF
- TRBJ1-4 - TRBV27 TGTGCCAGCAGCTCCTTTAGGGGGGGTACTAATGAAAAACTGTTTTTT CASSSFRGGTNEKLFF
- TRBJ1-1 - TRBV6-5 TGTGCCAGCAGTTACGGCCCTGGCAGGGAAGCTTTCTTT CASSYGPGREAFF
- TRBJ2-7 - TRBV24-1 TGTGCCACCAGTGACCGCGGGACGTCCTACGAGCAGTACTTC CATSDRGTSYEQYF
TRBD1 TRBJ1-1 - TRBV5-4 TGTGCCAGCAGCTTGGGAGGGGGCGGGTCCGAAGCTTTCTTT CASSLGGGGSEAFF
- TRBJ1-1 - TRBV4-2 TGTGCCAGCAGCCAACCAGAGAACACTGAAGCTTTCTTT CASSQPENTEAFF
- TRBJ2-5 once TRBV4-3 TGCGCCAGAATAGGACGGGGAAGCCCTATGCAGTGGGCCCAGTACTTC CARIGRGSPMQWAQYF
TRBD1 TRBJ1-1 - TRBV5-1 TGCGCCAGCAGCTGGGGGACAGGGACCACTGAAGCTTTCTTT CASSWGTGTTEAFF
TRBD2 TRBJ2-3 - TRBV7-9 TGTGCCAGCAGCCTCGGGGGGGCGAGGTATACGCAGTATTTT CASSLGGARYTQYF
- TRBJ1-5 - TRBV19 TGTGCCAGTAGTATGGACAGATGGAATCAGCCCCAGCATTTT CASSMDRWNQPQHF
TRBD2 TRBJ2-3 - TRBV2 TGTGCCAGCAGTGTAAGAGCGGGGGGGGCAGATACGCAGTATTTT CASSVRAGGADTQYF
TRBD2 TRBJ2-1 - TRBV6-2/TRBV6-3 TGTGCCAGCAGTCAATCACTAGCGGGTACATACAATGAGCAGTTCTTC CASSQSLAGTYNEQFF
TRBD1 TRBJ1-5 - TRBV28 TGTGCCAGCAGTTTAGCATCCACGCCAGGGGGCGCCAGGCAGCCCCAGCATTTT CASSLASTPGGARQPQHF
TRBD1 TRBJ1-4 - TRBV4-3 TGCGCCAGCAGCCAAGAGACGACAGGGATTAATGAAAAACTGTTTTTT CASSQETTGINEKLFF
TRBD1 TRBJ2-1 - TRBV28 TGTGCCAGCAGTTTGACAGGGGCAGGGACTGAGCAGTTCTTC CASSLTGAGTEQFF
- TRBJ1-2 - TRBV6-2/TRBV6-3 TGTGCCAGCAGTTACGGCCCGTATGGCTACACCTTC CASSYGPYGYTF
- TRBJ2-7 - TRBV27 TGTGCCAGCAGTTTACAGGGCTACGAGCAGTACTTC CASSLQGYEQYF
TRBD1 TRBJ1-4 once TRBV10-3 TGTGCCATCAGATTAGGACAGGCTGGAGGCGAAAAACTGTTTTTT CAIRLGQAGGEKLFF
- TRBJ1-5 - TRBV11-2 TGTGCCAGCAGCTTGGACCCCACGGGAGGCAATCAGCCCCAGCATTTT CASSLDPTGGNQPQHF
- TRBJ1-5 - TRBV19 TGTGCCAGTAGTGGACAGATTAGCAATCAGCCCCAGCATTTT CASSGQISNQPQHF
- TRBJ1-6 once TRBV29-1 TGCAGCGCCCCGAATTCACCCCTCCACTTT CSAPNSPLHF
TRBD2 TRBJ2-3 - TRBV7-9 TGTGCCAGCAGCTTACTAGCGGGGGGCGCAGATACGCAGTATTTT CASSLLAGGADTQYF
TRBD1 TRBJ1-1 - TRBV6-5 TGTGCCAGCAGGAGACAGGGGATGAGCACTGAAGCTTTCTTT CASRRQGMSTEAFF
TRBD1 TRBJ1-1 - TRBV28 TGTGCCAGCAGTTCGCCGGGACAGGGAGTCGCGGAAGCTTTCTTT CASSSPGQGVAEAFF
- TRBJ2-7 - TRBV7-2 TGTGCCAGCAGCCAACTGATTTCCGCTTCTTACGAGCAGTACTTC CASSQLISASYEQYF
- TRBJ2-3 - TRBV7-9 TGTGCCAGCAGCGGGCGAGGGCACCTCCCTAGCACAGATACGCAGTATTTT CASSGRGHLPSTDTQYF
- TRBJ2-2 - TRBV18 TGTGCCAGCTCATTAGCTTACAGGATGAACACCGGGGAGCTGTTTTTT CASSLAYRMNTGELFF
TRBD2 TRBJ2-1 few TRBV27 TGTGCCAGCAGTTCACTCGCTAGCGGTGACAATGAGCAGTTCTTC CASSSLASGDNEQFF
TRBD2 TRBJ2-1 - TRBV3-1/TRBV3-2 TGTGCCAGCAGCCAAGGAGGAAGCGGGAGTGGGGATGAGCAGTTCTTC CASSQGGSGSGDEQFF
TRBD1 TRBJ1-2 - TRBV10-3 TGTGCCATCAGTGAGTCGCTCGGGACAGGGAACTATGGCTACACCTTC CAISESLGTGNYGYTF
- TRBJ1-1 - TRBV18 TGTGCCAGCTCACCAGCAGGGGTGAACACTGAAGCTTTCTTT CASSPAGVNTEAFF
- TRBJ2-6 - TRBV11-1 TGTGCCAGCAGCTCCTTCTCAGGGTCCGGGGCCAACGTCCTGACTTTC CASSSFSGSGANVLTF
TRBD2 TRBJ2-1 medium-sized TRBV7-9 TGTGCCAGCAGCTTCACTAGCGCTGAGCAGTTCTTC CASSFTSAEQFF
TRBD1 TRBJ2-2 few TRBV30 TGTGCCTGGAGGAAGGGGGCCACCGGGGAGCTGTTTTTT CAWRKGATGELFF
- TRBJ2-5 - TRBV5-1 TGCGCCAGCAGCCCCGGGGTCGGAGAGACCCAGTACTTC CASSPGVGETQYF
TRBD1 TRBJ1-2 - TRBV9 TGTGCCAGCAGCGTAGGAGGGACAGGGGGCTATGGCTACACCTTC CASSVGGTGGYGYTF